Given below is one T cell receptor (beta chain) in context. The data originate from a study of blood T cell repertoires in COVID-19. The table came from immunoSEQ multiplex PCR; TCRdb's copy has only in-frame clones and leaves some out. The data hold fewer than 450,000 clones, with roughly 87% observed a single time. Sample: PBMCs or T cells enriched from blood (not recorded which). This sequence was found in a woman in her 30s who had recovered from COVID-19.

Here the CDR3 reads CASSQNRDHGYTF. CDR3 DNA sequence: TGTGCCAGCAGCCAGAACAGGGACCATGGCTACACCTTC. The chain carries TRBV3-1 (or the pseudogene TRBV3-2) and TRBJ1-2; D might be TRBD1 (6 bases). The CDR3 contains 13 residues. Per germline, CDR1 LGHDT and CDR2 YNNKEL (reference sequence). Trimming took off 3 bases at V and 6 bases at J, with 11 bases between the two ends.